This TCR beta chain is drawn from a study of T cell responses to AZD1222 COVID-19 vaccine. Study summary: Whether given at about 4 or about 12 weeks, second doses were pooled. General study results and limits: Most donors were white British, females outnumbered males, and clonal diversity was possibly underestimated.

Clones were read by immunoSEQ multiplex PCR, and TCRdb kept only the in-frame ones, dropping some. The data contain tens of thousands of clones, 70% to 90% of them singletons. CDR3 length: 15 residues. Germline V lookup: CDR1 SGHAT, CDR2 FQNNGV. The junction had 4 bases not matched to a gene; V was cut back by 5 bases and J by 5 bases. Details on this clone: Its antigen is unknown.

The sample in question was peripheral blood, obtained on day 0 of AZD1222 vaccination. This clonotype was sampled from an adult in good health. The rearrangement links TRBV11-2 to TRBJ2-2, with 11 bases matching TRBD2. As DNA, the CDR3 is TGTGCCAGCAGCCCAAGACTAGCGGGGACCGGGGAGCTGTTTTTT. Translating it yields CASSPRLAGTGELFF.